Listed below are T cell receptor beta chains from one sample, sequenced in a study of Graves' ophthalmopathy and Graves' hyperthyroidism. TCRdb reprocessed the multiplex PCR reads via MiXCR and lists one record per CDR3 protein. The repertoire includes some 360,000 distinct CDR3 sequences, approximately 18% of them detected once, and around 2.4% sits in the top ten. What was sequenced was peripheral blood. The receptors here all came from an adult woman with stable Graves' hyperthyroidism. Both conserved end residues are part of each CDR3.

CDR3 length: 15; V gene: TRBV12-3/TRBV12-4; J gene: TRBJ1-2; CDR3 protein: CASSSGTGKNYGYTF
CDR3 length: 15; V gene: TRBV28; J gene: TRBJ1-1; CDR3 protein: CASSRRQGGSPEAFF
CDR3 length: 12; V gene: TRBV10-3; J gene: TRBJ1-1; CDR3 protein: CAIELGNTEAFF
CDR3 length: 11; V gene: TRBV12-3/TRBV12-4; J gene: TRBJ1-2; CDR3 protein: CASIGLYGYTF
CDR3 length: 16; V gene: TRBV15; J gene: TRBJ1-1; CDR3 protein: CATRKGQGGMNTEAFF
CDR3 length: 16; V gene: TRBV3-1; J gene: TRBJ1-2; CDR3 protein: CASSLQSGGIFTGYTF
CDR3 length: 14; V gene: TRBV6-1; J gene: TRBJ2-7; CDR3 protein: CASKLTSGSYEQYF
CDR3 length: 14; V gene: TRBV7-2; J gene: TRBJ2-5; CDR3 protein: CVSRLAGGQETQYF
CDR3 length: 17; V gene: TRBV20-1; J gene: TRBJ2-6; CDR3 protein: CSARKQGPLSGANVLTF
CDR3 length: 12; V gene: TRBV6-5; J gene: TRBJ2-7; CDR3 protein: CASSFRVYEQYF
CDR3 length: 16; V gene: TRBV29-1; J gene: TRBJ2-6; CDR3 protein: CSVTGLTGNGVIVLTF
CDR3 length: 17; V gene: TRBV7-3; J gene: TRBJ2-2; CDR3 protein: CASSLAPSFENTGELFF
CDR3 length: 13; V gene: TRBV12-3/TRBV12-4; J gene: TRBJ2-7; CDR3 protein: CASSWGRAYEQYF
CDR3 length: 13; V gene: TRBV12-3/TRBV12-4; J gene: TRBJ1-1; CDR3 protein: CASRTRVKPEAFF
CDR3 length: 15; V gene: TRBV18; J gene: TRBJ2-2; CDR3 protein: CASSPRQANTGELFF
CDR3 length: 15; V gene: TRBV18; J gene: TRBJ1-2; CDR3 protein: CASSQRDRGLDGYTF
CDR3 length: 17; V gene: TRBV28; J gene: TRBJ2-4; CDR3 protein: CASSPLGGGPAKNIKYF
CDR3 length: 13; V gene: TRBV12-3/TRBV12-4; J gene: TRBJ2-2; CDR3 protein: CASSPPNTGEPFF
CDR3 length: 16; V gene: TRBV4-3; J gene: TRBJ2-2; CDR3 protein: CASSQSRNSPTGELFF
CDR3 length: 18; V gene: TRBV18; J gene: TRBJ1-6; CDR3 protein: CASSLRPGQGRGNSPLHF
CDR3 length: 13; V gene: TRBV12-3/TRBV12-4; J gene: TRBJ1-1; CDR3 protein: CASTTTGNTEAFF
CDR3 length: 11; V gene: TRBV19; J gene: TRBJ1-1; CDR3 protein: CASSFSTEAFF
CDR3 length: 17; V gene: TRBV3-1; J gene: TRBJ1-1; CDR3 protein: CASSQDSKDRLYTEAFF
CDR3 length: 16; V gene: TRBV7-2; J gene: TRBJ1-6; CDR3 protein: CASSGLRGRGDSPLHF
CDR3 length: 12; V gene: TRBV20-1; J gene: TRBJ2-7; CDR3 protein: CSALVDSYEQYF
CDR3 length: 13; V gene: TRBV28; J gene: TRBJ2-7; CDR3 protein: CASIGGAQDEQYF
CDR3 length: 16; V gene: TRBV25-1; J gene: TRBJ1-2; CDR3 protein: CASSERGSNSYYGYTF
CDR3 length: 17; V gene: TRBV19; J gene: TRBJ2-2; CDR3 protein: CASRTDVGHGGTGELFF
CDR3 length: 16; V gene: TRBV13; J gene: TRBJ1-3; CDR3 protein: CASSLWGRYSGNTIYF
CDR3 length: 15; V gene: TRBV19; J gene: TRBJ1-1; CDR3 protein: CASSKGFGMNTEAFF
CDR3 length: 13; V gene: TRBV10-3; J gene: TRBJ1-2; CDR3 protein: CATLAGANYGYTF
CDR3 length: 16; V gene: TRBV24-1; J gene: TRBJ1-2; CDR3 protein: CATSDSGTADPYGYTF
CDR3 length: 15; V gene: TRBV6-1; J gene: TRBJ1-1; CDR3 protein: CASSPMGGMNTEAFF
CDR3 length: 16; V gene: TRBV12-3/TRBV12-4; J gene: TRBJ2-5; CDR3 protein: CASSSAIGLAEETQYF
CDR3 length: 13; V gene: TRBV19; J gene: TRBJ1-4; CDR3 protein: CASSIGVNEKLFF
CDR3 length: 15; V gene: TRBV15; J gene: TRBJ2-7; CDR3 protein: CATSSGSGTFYEQYF
CDR3 length: 15; V gene: TRBV18; J gene: TRBJ1-2; CDR3 protein: CASSSNRGTNYGYTF
CDR3 length: 13; V gene: TRBV19; J gene: TRBJ1-1; CDR3 protein: CASSRRALTEAFF
CDR3 length: 13; V gene: TRBV28; J gene: TRBJ2-2; CDR3 protein: CASSFQGHGELFF
CDR3 length: 16; V gene: TRBV6-1; J gene: TRBJ2-7; CDR3 protein: CASRDRLGTGGDEQYF
CDR3 length: 14; V gene: TRBV27; J gene: TRBJ2-7; CDR3 protein: CASRALGSSYEQYF
CDR3 length: 16; V gene: TRBV19; J gene: TRBJ2-4; CDR3 protein: CASSATPGPRTDIQYF
CDR3 length: 15; V gene: TRBV12-3/TRBV12-4; J gene: TRBJ2-2; CDR3 protein: CASSLTGKGTGELFF
CDR3 length: 14; V gene: TRBV10-1; J gene: TRBJ2-4; CDR3 protein: CASTPGLAKNIQYF
CDR3 length: 16; V gene: TRBV20-1; J gene: TRBJ1-1; CDR3 protein: CSAITTGAGEMAEAFF
CDR3 length: 15; V gene: TRBV30; J gene: TRBJ1-2; CDR3 protein: CAWVRWARNSYGYTF
CDR3 length: 15; V gene: TRBV7-8; J gene: TRBJ2-7; CDR3 protein: CASSHKAARGYEQYF
CDR3 length: 16; V gene: TRBV7-2; J gene: TRBJ2-4; CDR3 protein: CASSRSSPGLGSIKYF
CDR3 length: 14; V gene: TRBV6-1; J gene: TRBJ1-1; CDR3 protein: CASNRKGLSTEAFF
CDR3 length: 13; V gene: TRBV7-2; J gene: TRBJ1-6; CDR3 protein: CASSPGAGSPLHF
CDR3 length: 13; V gene: TRBV19; J gene: TRBJ2-5; CDR3 protein: CASTQSHQETQYF
CDR3 length: 15; V gene: TRBV19; J gene: TRBJ1-5; CDR3 protein: CASSIAGQGYQPQHF
CDR3 length: 14; V gene: TRBV19; J gene: TRBJ1-2; CDR3 protein: CASFNLDRGSGYTF